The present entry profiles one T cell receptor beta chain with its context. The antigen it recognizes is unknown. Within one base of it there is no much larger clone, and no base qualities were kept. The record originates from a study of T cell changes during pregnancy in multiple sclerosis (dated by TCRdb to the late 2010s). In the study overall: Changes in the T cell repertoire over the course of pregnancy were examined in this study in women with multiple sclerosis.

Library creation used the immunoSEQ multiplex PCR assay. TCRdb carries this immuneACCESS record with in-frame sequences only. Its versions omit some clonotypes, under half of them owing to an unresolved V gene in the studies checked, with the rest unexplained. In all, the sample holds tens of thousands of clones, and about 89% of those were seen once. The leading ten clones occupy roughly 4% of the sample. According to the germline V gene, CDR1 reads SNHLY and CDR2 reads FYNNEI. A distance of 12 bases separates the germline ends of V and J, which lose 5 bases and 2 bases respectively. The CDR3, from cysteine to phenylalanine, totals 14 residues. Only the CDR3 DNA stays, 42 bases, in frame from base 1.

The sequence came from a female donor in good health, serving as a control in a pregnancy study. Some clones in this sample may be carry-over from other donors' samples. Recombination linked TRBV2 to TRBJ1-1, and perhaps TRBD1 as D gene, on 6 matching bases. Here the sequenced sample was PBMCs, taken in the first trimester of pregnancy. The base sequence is TGTGCCAGCAGTCTACAGGGATTTAACACTGAAGCTTTCTTT. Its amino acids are CASSLQGFNTEAFF.